This T cell receptor beta chain derives from a study of control samples from healthy donors and cancer patients. Profiling relied on immunoSEQ multiplex PCR, and the TCRdb table lists in-frame clones only, not all of them. Among 130,000 or so clones, about 89% were seen once, and the ten largest hold around 7.3%. The source is a man between 18 and 35 years old in good health. What was sequenced was blood.

The CDR3 region is CASSDLSLFLAGGVYNEQFF. CDR3 DNA sequence: TGTGCCAGCAGTGACCTATCCCTATTTCTAGCGGGGGGGGTCTACAATGAGCAGTTCTTC. The chain is built from TRBV6-1 and TRBJ2-1, with TRBD2 matching over 12 bases. Germline CDR1 is MNHNS and CDR2 is SASEGT. The CDR3 covers 20 residues. With V trimmed by 3 bases and J by 3 bases, 15 bases remained unmatched.